One TCR beta chain is described in this entry. Its cognate antigen is unknown. The protocol was immunoSEQ multiplex PCR, while the TCRdb copy is restricted to in-frame clones and leaves out a portion. Of 50,000 to 65,000 clones listed, roughly 94% are singletons. The sample originates from a study of cytomegalovirus exposure and HLA in healthy donors. Study findings and constraints: Associated with cytomegalovirus, according to the listing, were fewer than 200 TCR beta chains.

The CDR3 totals 16 residues. V was cut by 0 bases and J by 4 bases, with 12 bases left in between. Germline loops: CDR1 MNHNY, CDR2 SVGAGI (reference sequence). The sequence came from a woman under 30 in good health and CMV-seropositive. The sample taken for sequencing was PBMCs. The chain couples TRBV6-6 to TRBJ1-4, with TRBD1 as a possible D gene (5 bases). The CDR3 spells CASSYSQDSHNEKLFF. Here the CDR3 DNA reads TGTGCCAGCAGTTACTCACAAGACAGCCATAATGAAAAACTGTTTTTT.